This TCR beta chain was obtained from a study of T cell responses to AZD1222 COVID-19 vaccine (dated by TCRdb to the early 2020s). A note on the overall study: Because spike-specific TCR depth and breadth did not differ between the two schedules, AZD1222 recipients who got a second dose at roughly 4 weeks were pooled with those who got a second dose at roughly 12 weeks. A total of more than 230 trial participants underwent TCR sequencing, of whom some 200 had received two doses of AZD1222 and approximately 26 had received two doses of the MenACWY control vaccine. Trial participants were enrolled into age subgroups of 18-55, 56-69 and 70-plus years, which contained around 140, 26 and 57 TCR-sequenced participants, respectively.

Via the germline V gene, CDR1 is SGDLS and CDR2 YYNGEE. V was cut back by 0 bases and J by 6 bases, leaving a gap of 3 bases between them. The CDR3 sequence holds 12 residues, the cysteine and phenylalanine included. This entry keeps only the CDR3 DNA: 36 bases, framed from base 1. The time point label, as the study defines it: baseline before first vaccination. The vaccinee samples were drawn from two UK trials, COV001 and COV002, one of which was a single-blind randomized controlled phase 2/3 trial testing AZD1222 (ChAdOx1 nCoV-19) in healthy adults. For TCRbeta chain sequencing, PBMC samples were collected from trial participants at day 0 and at day 28 after the second dose. The CDR3 regions of human TCRbeta chains were analyzed by immunosequencing. Under the source paper's analysis protocol: Repertoire TCRs were matched against a reference library of SARS-CoV-2-specific TCRs generated with the MIRA antigen-specificity platform. Breadth was defined as the fraction of unique TCRs that were SARS-CoV-2-associated, and depth was defined as the fraction of total T cells that were SARS-CoV-2-associated. Using the MIRA data, each spike-specific TCR was assigned both to the spike region to which the TCR was reactive and to a CD4 or CD8 class. Log10-transformed breadth and depth values were compared by one-way ANOVA with Sidak's multiple comparisons tests. TCRdb stores this immuneACCESS table with in-frame sequences only. Part of the clones is absent; in the studies checked, under half of the shortfall reflects unresolved V genes, and no reason is known for the rest. The DNA was the basis for D and trimming; V, J and clone size are from that table. The sample yields tens of thousands of clones; about 88% were counted once. Roughly 8% of the sample is taken by the ten largest.

On the study overall, not on this receptor specifically: Conclusions about previously exposed vaccinees are limited because only six or seven AZD1222 recipients were SARS-CoV-2 seropositive at baseline. Reportedly, close to half of the unique spike-specific TCRs recognized epitopes lying outside the regions that are mutated in the B.1.351 and B.1.1.7 variants. The 56-69-year group was small, and its depth increase did not reach significance, likely because of low power. After two AZD1222 doses, spike-specific TCR breadth and depth were significantly higher than at day 0 and than in MenACWY recipients. Because no samples from the day 14 peak response were available, repertoires could be characterized only after the peak T cell response. CD4 TCRs associated with the vaccine covered the entire spike protein, and the dominant responses were in regions 160-218 and 743-854. Participants were mostly white British, with more females than males. The authors suggested clonal diversity may have been underestimated.

Turning to this clone: Its antigen remains undetermined. No much larger clonotype is one base removed from it; base qualities were not supplied.

This specimen was peripheral blood, taken on day 0 of AZD1222 vaccination. This TCR derives from an adult in good health. The V gene is TRBV9 and the J gene is TRBJ2-2; the D gene is unclear. The nucleotide sequence is TGTGCCAGCAGCGTAGGCCCCGGGGAGCTGTTTTTT. Its product reads: CASSVGPGELFF.